Each of the 16 T cell receptor beta chains below was sequenced from the same sample in a study of T cells in Graves' hyperthyroidism and ophthalmopathy. RNA transcripts served as the template for amplifying TCR beta CDR3 regions. HTBI primers drove first-round RT-PCR of the TCR CDR3. TCRdb re-called the multiplex PCR reads with MiXCR, one entry per CDR3 protein. This sample has fewer than 650,000 distinct CDR3 sequences; around 15% occur once, and the top ten carry 4% to 5.5%. Sequenced sample: blood. The receptors come from a woman between 40 and 50 years old with Graves' ophthalmopathy.

This clonotype was seen many times. This chain uses TRBV20-1 with TRBJ2-4; D may match TRBD1 or TRBD2 (6 bases each). The CDR3 totals 15 residues. V was clipped by 6 bases and J by 0 bases, with 15 bases between them. Germline loops: CDR1 DFQATT, CDR2 SNEGSKA (reference sequence). CDR3 region: CSAPLGGAAKNIQYF. CDR3 bases: TGCAGTGCCCCGTTGGGGGGCGCAGCCAAAAACATTCAGTACTTC.

This clonotype came up many times. The chain recombines TRBV2 with TRBJ2-7; possible D gene TRBD1, 6 bases. Germline V CDR1 and CDR2: SNHLY, FYNNEI. The CDR3 is 14 amino acids. The V gene lost 5 bases and the J gene lost 2 bases, with 13 bases spanning the gap. The CDR3 region has the DNA TGTGCCAGCAGTACCCAGGGGATCACCTACGAGCAGTACTTC. Translation: CASSTQGITYEQYF.

This clonotype appeared a few times. The V and J genes are TRBV20-1 and TRBJ2-2; no clear D. The V end was cut by 6 bases, the J end by 1 base, with 9 bases between. The CDR3 covers 13 residues. CDR1 and CDR2 from the germline V gene are DFQATT and SNEGSKA (reference sequence). CDR3 sequence: CSAGRGNTGELFF. The CDR3 DNA follows: TGCAGTGCCGGACGCGGGAACACCGGGGAGCTGTTTTTT.

Of note for this clonotype: It may be a read error: a sequence one base away is much more abundant. The chain combines TRBV30 with TRBJ2-1; D uncertain. The CDR3 runs 14 residues. Per germline, CDR1 GTSNPN and CDR2 SVGIG (reference sequence). The CDR3 DNA reads as TGTGACTGGAGTATCTGGAGCTCCTACAATGAGCAGTTCTTC. It translates to CDWSIWSSYNEQFF.

This clonotype was counted ten times or more. This chain connects TRBV2 to TRBJ2-4; D ambiguous. CDR3 length: 13 residues. CDR1 and CDR2 (germline): SNHLY, FYNNEI. The ends were cut back, 8 bases at V and 4 bases at J, with 12 bases in the middle. Written as DNA, the CDR3 is TGTGCCAGCGGTTTTACGGAAAAAAACATTCAGTACTTC. Protein: CASGFTEKNIQYF.

This clonotype was counted many times. The gene calls are TRBV6-2 or TRBV6-3 and TRBJ2-7; D possibly corresponds to TRBD1 (5 bases). Germline V CDR1 and CDR2: MNHEY, SVGEGT. The CDR3 sequence is 16 residues long. Trimming cost V 0 bases and J 2 bases, with 14 bases left between them. The CDR3 here is CASSYSLPGMTYEQYF. The CDR3, as DNA: TGTGCCAGCAGTTACTCGCTCCCAGGGATGACCTACGAGCAGTACTTC.

This clonotype showed up many times. This chain uses TRBV11-2 with TRBJ2-7; unclear D gene. Germline lookup yields CDR1 SGHAT and CDR2 FQNNGV. This CDR3 contains 14 residues. V gave up 5 bases and J gave up 0 bases, with 11 bases separating them. The DNA of the CDR3 is TGTGCCAGCAGCGCGGTAATCAGCTCCTACGAGCAGTACTTC. Residues: CASSAVISSYEQYF.

This clonotype was observed many times. The rearrangement joins TRBV6-1 to TRBJ1-5; D call uncertain. Germline CDR1 is MNHNS and CDR2 is SASEGT. V was shortened by 3 bases and J by 5 bases, with 8 bases between the two germline ends. The length of the CDR3 is 13 residues. The CDR3 reads CASSEGPYQPQHF. The CDR3 nucleotides are TGTGCCAGCAGTGAGGGCCCCTATCAGCCCCAGCATTTT.

This clonotype has more than one count but fewer than ten. V gene TRBV3-1 combines with J gene TRBJ2-3; TRBD2 matches 9 bases. Looked up from germline, CDR1 is LGHDT and CDR2 is YNNKEL (reference sequence). The CDR3 is 18 amino acids. V was clipped by 0 bases and J by 4 bases; unmatched bases: 11. CDR3 nucleotides: TGTGCCAGCAGCCAAGACCTCTTGGGGAGCGGGAGGTCAGATACGCAGTATTTT. It is translated as CASSQDLLGSGRSDTQYF.

A few counts support this clonotype. This chain links TRBV6-1 with TRBJ1-2; TRBD1 matches at 9 bases. The CDR3 contains 16 residues. CDR1 and CDR2 from the germline V gene are MNHNS and SASEGT. The junction had 12 bases not matched to a gene; V was cut back by 6 bases and J by 4 bases. The CDR3 protein is CASRDEGTGQTYGYTF. The CDR3 DNA sequence: TGTGCCAGCAGGGACGAGGGGACAGGGCAGACCTATGGCTACACCTTC.

The table lists this clonotype with a few counts. This chain connects TRBV12-5 to TRBJ2-5; maybe TRBD2 (6 bases). The CDR3 sequence is 16 residues long. From germline, CDR1 is LGHNT and CDR2 FRNRAP. V shed 2 bases and J shed 2 bases, with 15 bases lying between them. Here the CDR3 DNA reads TGTGCTAGTGGTTTGACCCACAGTGCGGGACAAGAGACCCAGTACTTC. It translates to CASGLTHSAGQETQYF.

This clonotype was seen repeatedly, ten times or more. CDR3 DNA: TGTGCCAGCAGTTTTGAGCTTGCGTACGAGCAGTACTTC. Protein: CASSFELAYEQYF. The rearrangement joins TRBV28 to TRBJ2-7; no reliable D call. Trimming pared 3 bases from V and 4 bases from J, leaving 10 bases between. Germline assignment: CDR1 MDHEN and CDR2 SYDVKM. The CDR3 loop spans 13 amino acids. The full variable domain, its missing parts supplied by reference TRBV28 and TRBJ2-7, is DVKVTQSSRYLVKRTGEKVFLECVQDMDHENMFWYRQDPGLGLRLIYFSYDVKMKEKGDIPEGYSVSREKKERFSLILESASTNQTSMYLCASSFELAYEQYFGPGTRLTVT.

This clonotype was seen ten or more times. The rearrangement joins TRBV25-1 to TRBJ1-1; D may be TRBD1 (6 bases). Germline lookup yields CDR1 MGHDK and CDR2 SYGVNS. V shed 3 bases and J shed 4 bases, with 18 bases lying between them. The CDR3 loop spans 16 amino acids. CDR3 in DNA: TGTGCCAGCAGTGACCAATACAGGGCACTCGGCACTGAAGCTTTCTTT. The encoded protein is CASSDQYRALGTEAFF.

This clonotype was counted between two and nine times. The genes are TRBV15 and TRBJ1-4; D may be TRBD1 (5 bases). The CDR3 totals 15 residues. The V and J ends lost 0 bases and 8 bases respectively, with 13 bases between them. Germline values: CDR1 LNHNV, CDR2 YYDKDF (reference sequence). This CDR3 reads CATSRDTGGWEKLFF. The CDR3, as DNA: TGTGCCACCAGCAGAGATACGGGGGGATGGGAAAAACTGTTTTTT.

In this sample, this clonotype turned up many times. V and J are TRBV6-1 and TRBJ2-7; 10 bases agree with TRBD2. The CDR3 loop spans 17 amino acids. Trimming at V came to 5 bases and at J to 3 bases, leaving 13 bases not matched to a gene. CDR1 is MNHNS and CDR2 is SASEGT in the germline V gene. CDR3 region: CASSTMSSGRNIYEQYF. For the CDR3, the DNA is TGTGCCAGCAGTACGATGTCTAGCGGGAGAAATATCTACGAGCAGTACTTC.

This clonotype has only a few counts. The chain links TRBV7-2 to TRBJ2-1; 10 nucleotides agree with TRBD1. Per germline, CDR1 SGHTA and CDR2 FQGNSA. J gave up 6 bases and V 6 bases, and 2 bases lay outside the gene matches. The CDR3 is made up of 13 amino acids. CDR3 DNA: TGTGCCAGCAGTCGGACAGGGGGCAATGAGCAGTTCTTC. Amino acids: CASSRTGGNEQFF. Full variable domain (outside the CDR3, taken from reference TRBV7-2 and TRBJ2-1): GAGVSQSPSNKVTEKGKDVELRCDPISGHTALYWYRQSLGQGLEFLIYFQGNSAPDKSGLPSDRFSAERTGGSVSTLTIQRTQQEDSAVYLCASSRTGGNEQFFGPGTRLTVL.